A single TCR beta chain is shown here with its context. The data derive from a study of cytomegalovirus exposure and HLA in healthy donors. CDR1 SGHTA and CDR2 FQGNSA come from the germline V gene. This CDR3 is 14 amino acids long. Germline trimming cut 5 bases from V and 4 bases from J; bases unmatched to any gene: 2. 60 Vbeta and 13 Jbeta primers were used in PCR. The data were produced by immunoSEQ multiplex PCR, yet TCRdb's version contains in-frame clones alone and is incomplete. The table has around 200,000 clones, around three quarters seen once; the top ten hold approximately 2.1%. Sample: PBMCs. This TCR was recovered from a woman aged 45 to 65 in good health and CMV-seronegative. This chain uses TRBV7-2 with TRBJ1-5, with 10 nucleotides matching TRBD1. CDR3 coding DNA: TGTGCCAGCAGCCAGGACAGGGGGAATCAGCCCCAGCATTTT. This translates into CASSQDRGNQPQHF.